This T cell receptor (beta chain) was recovered during a study of beta chain features in type 1 diabetes. The study, taken as a whole, reports: There was a moderate but significant shortening of TCRB CDR3s in all four CD4+ subsets of Type 1 diabetes patients.

About 116 mL of blood, on average, came from one heparinised draw per donor. CD4+ naive, central memory, regulatory and stem cell-like memory cells were sorted via CD45RO/CCR7/CD25/CD127/CD95/CD27. The CDR3 extends over 11 amino acids. Trimming pared 5 bases from V and 4 bases from J, leaving 8 bases between. Germline assignment: CDR1 SQVTM and CDR2 ANQGSEA. Investigators reverse transcribed all isolated RNA, so they sequenced expressed TCRB transcripts. Assay used: immunoSEQ multiplex PCR; TCRdb lists only in-frame clones, some missing. The sample has hundreds of thousands of clones, around 16% seen once. Details on this clone: Its antigen remains unidentified.

This clonotype was obtained from a man younger than 35 with type 1 diabetes. J is TRBJ1-2 and V is TRBV29-1, with D unresolved. The specimen was naive CD4+ T cells from blood. CDR3 in amino acids: CSVQRIYGYTF. Written as DNA, the CDR3 is TGCAGCGTTCAGAGGATCTATGGCTACACCTTC.